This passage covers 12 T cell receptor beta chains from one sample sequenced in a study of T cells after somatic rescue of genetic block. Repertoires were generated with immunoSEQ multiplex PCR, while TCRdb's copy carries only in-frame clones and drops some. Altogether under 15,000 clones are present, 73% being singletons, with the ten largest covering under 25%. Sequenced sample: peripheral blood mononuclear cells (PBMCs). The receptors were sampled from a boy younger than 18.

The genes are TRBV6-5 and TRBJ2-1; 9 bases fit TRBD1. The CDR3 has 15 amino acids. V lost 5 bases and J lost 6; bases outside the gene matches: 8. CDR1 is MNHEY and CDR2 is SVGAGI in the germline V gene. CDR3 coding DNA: TGTGCCAGCAGTACCCGGGACAGGGTTTCCAATGAGCAGTTCTTC. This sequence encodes CASSTRDRVSNEQFF.

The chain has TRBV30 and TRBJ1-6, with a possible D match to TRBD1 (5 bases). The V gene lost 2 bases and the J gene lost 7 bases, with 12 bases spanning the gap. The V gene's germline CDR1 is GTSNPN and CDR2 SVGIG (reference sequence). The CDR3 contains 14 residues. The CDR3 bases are TGTGCCTGGAGTTCCCAGCGGGGGAATTCACCCCTCCACTTT. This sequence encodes CAWSSQRGNSPLHF.

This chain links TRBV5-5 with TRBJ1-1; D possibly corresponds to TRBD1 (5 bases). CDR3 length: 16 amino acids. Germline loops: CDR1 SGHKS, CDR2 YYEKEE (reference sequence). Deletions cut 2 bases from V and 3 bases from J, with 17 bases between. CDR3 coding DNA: TGTGCCAGCAGCTTCTTAAGCCCAGGGACCGACACTGAAGCTTTCTTT. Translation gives CASSFLSPGTDTEAFF.

The CDR3 nucleotides are TGTGCCAGCAGTGAAGCGCTTCAAGGGACAGCGAGCAATCAGCCCCAGCATTTT. It yields the protein CASSEALQGTASNQPQHF. The chain has TRBV6-1 and TRBJ1-5; 7 bases agree with TRBD1. The CDR3 has 18 residues. CDR1 MNHNS and CDR2 SASEGT come from the germline V gene. The junction had 9 bases not matched to a gene; V was cut back by 0 bases and J by 1 base.

The CDR3 region has the DNA TGTGCCAGCAGATTCCCGGACAGGGGGGTTTTGATCCCGAACACCGGGGAGCTGTTTTTT. It encodes CASRFPDRGVLIPNTGELFF. The J gene is TRBJ2-2, the V gene TRBV28; TRBD1 agrees at 10 bases. Germline lookup yields CDR1 MDHEN and CDR2 SYDVKM. The CDR3 spans 20 residues. Trimming removed 6 bases from V and 0 bases from J; junction bases left unmatched: 16. Complete variable domain (other parts from reference TRBV28 and TRBJ2-2): DVKVTQSSRYLVKRTGEKVFLECVQDMDHENMFWYRQDPGLGLRLIYFSYDVKMKEKGDIPEGYSVSREKKERFSLILESASTNQTSMYLCASRFPDRGVLIPNTGELFFGEGSRLTVL.

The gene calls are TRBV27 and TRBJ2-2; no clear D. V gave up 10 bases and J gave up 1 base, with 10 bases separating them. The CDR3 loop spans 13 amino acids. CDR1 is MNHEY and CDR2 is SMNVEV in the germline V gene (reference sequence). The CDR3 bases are TGTGCCACCGTAGCCGGGAACACCGGGGAGCTGTTTTTT. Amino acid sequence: CATVAGNTGELFF.

The CDR3: CASSQCHRGTTRGRTGLSYNEQFF. The DNA for the CDR3 is TGTGCCAGCAGCCAGTGCCACCGTGGGACCACCCGAGGGCGGACAGGGCTTTCCTACAATGAGCAGTTCTTC. The gene calls are TRBV4-2 and TRBJ2-1; 8 positions match TRBD1. V shed 3 bases and J 1 base; nucleotides not matched to a gene: 29. The CDR3 spans 24 residues. CDR1 is LGHNA, CDR2 YNFKEQ, per germline.

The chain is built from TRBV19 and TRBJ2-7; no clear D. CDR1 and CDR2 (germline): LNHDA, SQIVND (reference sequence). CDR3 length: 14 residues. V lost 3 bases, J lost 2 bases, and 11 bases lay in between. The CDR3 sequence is CASSIGLGAYEQYF. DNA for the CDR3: TGTGCCAGTAGTATTGGTCTCGGAGCCTACGAGCAGTACTTC.

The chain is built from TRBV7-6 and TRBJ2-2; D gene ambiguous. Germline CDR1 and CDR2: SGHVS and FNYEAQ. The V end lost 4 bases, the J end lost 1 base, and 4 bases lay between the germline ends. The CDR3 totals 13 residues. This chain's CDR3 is CASSWGNTGELFF. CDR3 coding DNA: TGTGCCAGCAGCTGGGGGAACACCGGGGAGCTGTTTTTT.

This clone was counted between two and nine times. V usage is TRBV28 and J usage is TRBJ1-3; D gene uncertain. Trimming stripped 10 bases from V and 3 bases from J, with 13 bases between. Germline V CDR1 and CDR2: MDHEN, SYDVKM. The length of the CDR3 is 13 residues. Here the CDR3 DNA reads TGTGCCAACTCAACGGTGTATGGAAACACCATATATTTT. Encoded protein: CANSTVYGNTIYF.

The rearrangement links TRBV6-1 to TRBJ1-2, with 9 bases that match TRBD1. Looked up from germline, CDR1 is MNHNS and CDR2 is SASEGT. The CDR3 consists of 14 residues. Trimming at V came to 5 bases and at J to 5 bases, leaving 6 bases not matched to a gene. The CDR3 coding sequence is TGTGCCAGCAGTAACACAGGGGGCCGGTATGGCTACACCTTC. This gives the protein CASSNTGGRYGYTF.

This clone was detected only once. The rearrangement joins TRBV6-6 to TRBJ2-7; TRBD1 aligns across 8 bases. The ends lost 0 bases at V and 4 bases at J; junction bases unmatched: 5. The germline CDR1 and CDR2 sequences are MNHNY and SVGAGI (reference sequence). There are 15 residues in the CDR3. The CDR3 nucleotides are TGTGCCAGCAGTTACTCTGGGACAGGACATTACGAGCAGTACTTC. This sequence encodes CASSYSGTGHYEQYF.